This T cell receptor beta chain was profiled in a study of blood T cell repertoires in COVID-19 (dated by TCRdb to 2018 to 2021). A note on the overall study: Samples covering the acute and convalescent phases of COVID-19 were provided by collaborators in the United States, Italy and Spain. The material from the prospective study consisted of cDNA or gDNA derived from T cells, B-cell-depleted T cells, or PBMCs. The dataset comprised deeply sampled blood TCRbeta repertoires from subjects exposed to, actively infected with, or recovered from COVID-19. The repertoires were released in a freely available public database meant as a resource for research on the immune response to SARS-CoV-2. Samples were obtained from the ongoing ImmuneRACE study (first 160 participants) and from about 1,300 subjects provided by 6 global collaborators. Nearly every sample came with metadata listing a de-identified subject ID, COVID-19 status, age in years and sex. Where available, HLA class I and class II types were obtained from metadata supplied by the sample provider rather than from assay-based typing.

The collaborating institutions used their own protocols to collect whole blood in K2EDTA tubes. For TCRbeta analysis, collaborator samples were shipped as frozen whole blood, as isolated PBMCs, or as DNA extracted from either sample type. Regarding this clone: Its antigen is currently not known. There are no base qualities to consult, and no much larger clone falls within one base.

TCRbeta CDR3 regions were amplified from genomic DNA using the immunoSEQ Assay, a bias-controlled multiplex PCR. The authors processed their data as follows. The number of nucleated cells in each sample was estimated from the amplification of reference gene primers within the assay. Sequence reads were collapsed and filtered to measure the absolute abundance of every unique TCRbeta CDR3 rearrangement. Productive Simpson clonality was computed per sample as the square root of Simpson's diversity index over productive rearrangements. TCRdb took over this immuneACCESS table, retaining in-frame rearrangements with V and J assigned. Such tables are incomplete; in checked studies, under half of the missing clones stem from an unresolved V gene, and the remainder is unexplained. The V and J calls and clone size come from that table; D and trimming were worked out from the DNA. Within this sample are 150,000 or so clones, with more than 70% of them counted one time only. The ten largest clonotypes hold roughly an eighth of the sample.

The junction carries 12 bases between V and J, which are trimmed by 5 bases and 4 bases respectively. The CDR3 numbers 15 residues from cysteine through phenylalanine. The CDR3 DNA has 45 bases and is translated from base 1. CDR1 and CDR2 are read off the germline V gene (reference sequence) as SEHNR and FQNEAQ. Broad study findings and their caveats: Clinical and demographic metadata were provided uncurated, with the amount varying by source and participant.

This TCR derives from a man younger than 35 with active or convalescent COVID-19. Recombination joined TRBV7-9 with TRBJ2-6, with no confident D gene call. Material for sequencing was peripheral blood. The bases read TGTGCCAGCAGCCCAGACTTGTCCGGGGCCAACGTCCTGACTTTC. Its translation is CASSPDLSGANVLTF.